Below are 5 T cell receptor beta chains sequenced from a single sample in a study of blood T cell repertoires in COVID-19. The repertoire was sequenced with immunoSEQ multiplex PCR; TCRdb's copy has only in-frame clones and lacks some. The data show 200,000 to 250,000 clones, 85% to 90% seen once. Sequencing input: peripheral blood. Every receptor here comes from a man in his sixties with acute or convalescent COVID-19.

CDR3 bases: TGTGCCAGTAGAGGGGTACCTTATAATCAGCCCCAGCATTTT. Its protein is CASRGVPYNQPQHF. The genes are TRBV19 and TRBJ1-5; D might be TRBD1 (5 bases). The CDR3 covers 14 residues. V was shortened by 6 bases and J by 4 bases, with 13 bases between the two germline ends. From germline, CDR1 is LNHDA and CDR2 SQIVND (reference sequence).

The chain links TRBV30 to TRBJ2-3; 7 bases fit TRBD2. The length of the CDR3 is 14 residues. With V trimmed by 3 bases and J by 1 base, 4 bases remained unmatched. CDR1 GTSNPN and CDR2 SVGIG come from the germline V gene (reference sequence). The CDR3 loop reads CAWRREVRTDTQYF. The CDR3 DNA reads as TGTGCCTGGAGACGGGAGGTTCGCACAGATACGCAGTATTTT.

The rearrangement links TRBV7-9 to TRBJ2-5; 10 bases match TRBD2. J was trimmed by 5 bases and V by 4 bases; bases with no gene match: 1. The V gene's germline CDR1 is SEHNR and CDR2 FQNEAQ (reference sequence). The length of the CDR3 is 13 residues. DNA of the CDR3: TGTGCCAGCAGCTCTAGCGGGAGTGAGACCCAGTACTTC. Translated: CASSSSGSETQYF.

CDR3 nucleotides: TGTGCCAGCAGTACGGGGACAGGCAATAACTATGGCTACACCTTC. This translates into CASSTGTGNNYGYTF. The rearrangement links TRBV7-2 to TRBJ1-2, with TRBD1 matching over 8 bases. Trimming cost V 6 bases and J 1 base; bases outside gene matches: 7. The germline CDR1 and CDR2 sequences are SGHTA and FQGNSA. The CDR3 sequence is 15 residues long.

This clone has just a few counts. This chain connects TRBV11-3 to TRBJ2-5; D may be TRBD1 (6 bases). V lost 0 bases, J lost 0 bases, and 14 bases lay in between. CDR3 length: 17 residues. CDR1 and CDR2 from the germline V gene are SGHNT and YENEEA. CDR3 sequence (DNA): TGTGCCAGCAGCTTAGAACAACCCGGGACAAACCAAGAGACCCAGTACTTC. This sequence encodes CASSLEQPGTNQETQYF.